These 17 T cell receptor beta chains share one sample of origin, sequenced in a study of blood T cell repertoires in COVID-19. Here immunoSEQ multiplex PCR was the method, and the copy in TCRdb shows in-frame clones only, minus some. The table lists approximately 200,000 clones, roughly 80% of them singletons. The specimen was peripheral blood. Receptors were obtained from a woman aged 80 or older with acute or convalescent COVID-19.

The chain couples TRBV9 to TRBJ1-1; 12 nucleotides line up with TRBD1. This CDR3 is built from 15 residues. Per germline, CDR1 SGDLS and CDR2 YYNGEE. With 0 bases clipped from V and 7 bases from J, the junction kept 4 bases outside the gene matches. This CDR3 reads CASSVGDRGRGEAFF. In nucleotides, the CDR3 is TGTGCCAGCAGCGTAGGGGACAGGGGGCGCGGTGAAGCTTTCTTT.

The CDR3 spells CASSGITTRFGNEQFF. Here the CDR3 DNA reads TGTGCCAGCAGTGGAATTACTACGCGCTTTGGGAATGAGCAGTTCTTC. The rearrangement uses TRBV27 and TRBJ2-1; no firm D call. V dropped 5 bases and J dropped 7 bases, with 21 bases sitting between them. This CDR3 is built from 16 residues. Germline values: CDR1 MNHEY, CDR2 SMNVEV (reference sequence).

The V and J genes are TRBV9 and TRBJ2-5; TRBD2 aligns across 13 bases. The CDR3 has 16 residues. The junction had 5 bases not matched to a gene; V was cut back by 5 bases and J by 1 base. Per germline, CDR1 SGDLS and CDR2 YYNGEE. The CDR3 loop reads CASSPWTSGGQETQYF. Written as DNA, the CDR3 is TGTGCCAGCAGTCCCTGGACTAGCGGGGGCCAAGAGACCCAGTACTTC.

This chain links TRBV7-3 with TRBJ1-3; 7 positions agree with TRBD1. The J segment lost 9 bases and the V segment lost 2 bases, leaving 4 bases of the junction unmatched. This CDR3 has 13 residues. CDR1 SGHTA and CDR2 FQGTGA come from the germline V gene. This CDR3 is CASSLDREGTIYF. In nucleotides, the CDR3 is TGTGCCAGCAGCTTAGACAGGGAAGGCACCATATATTTT.

The rearrangement uses TRBV28 and TRBJ2-1; 10 bases line up with TRBD1. This CDR3 comprises 14 residues. CDR1 is MDHEN, CDR2 SYDVKM, per germline. With 10 bases clipped from V and 7 bases from J, the junction kept 10 bases outside the gene matches. The CDR3 bases are TGTGCCACCAGATTCGACAGGGGGCTTAATGAGCAGTTCTTC. Protein sequence: CATRFDRGLNEQFF.

This chain links TRBV10-1 with TRBJ2-2; D may be TRBD2 (6 bases). Germline V lookup: CDR1 WNHNN, CDR2 SYGVQD (reference sequence). This CDR3 contains 12 residues. Deletions cut 6 bases from V and 4 bases from J, with 6 bases between. The CDR3 loop reads CASRGGTGELFF. CDR3 sequence (DNA): TGCGCCAGCAGGGGGGGCACCGGGGAGCTGTTTTTT.

The chain is built from TRBV29-1 and TRBJ1-5; a weak D match, TRBD1 (6 bases). The CDR3 is made up of 13 amino acids. Germline V lookup: CDR1 SQVTM, CDR2 ANQGSEA. Trimming shortened V by 3 bases and J by 5 bases, and 11 bases separated the two germline ends. The CDR3 DNA sequence: TGCAGCGTTGAGATGTCAGGGGATCAGCCCCAGCATTTT. Translating gives CSVEMSGDQPQHF.

The chain employs TRBV28 and TRBJ1-5; 9 nucleotides match TRBD1. Germline V gene lookup returns CDR1 MDHEN and CDR2 SYDVKM. There are 16 residues in the CDR3. V dropped 4 bases and J dropped 7; count of bases not matched to a gene: 11. In DNA form, the CDR3 reads TGTGCCAGCAGTTCGCCCGGGACAGGGTTGTTCCAGCCCCAGCATTTT. Its protein product is CASSSPGTGLFQPQHF.

The J gene is TRBJ2-3, the V gene TRBV7-3; a possible D gene is TRBD2 (5 bases). The length of the CDR3 is 16 residues. CDR1 SGHTA and CDR2 FQGTGA come from the germline V gene. Trimming shortened V by 2 bases and J by 0 bases, and 12 bases separated the two germline ends. Written as DNA, the CDR3 is TGTGCCAGCAGCTTACGGGGAGACTCTAGCACAGATACGCAGTATTTT. Amino acids: CASSLRGDSSTDTQYF.

V is TRBV5-5 and J is TRBJ2-7, with 7 bases lining up with TRBD1. Trimming removed 1 base from V and 4 bases from J; junction bases left unmatched: 8. CDR1 and CDR2 from the germline V gene are SGHKS and YYEKEE (reference sequence). This CDR3 is built from 15 residues. This chain's CDR3 is CASSLSPGQPYEQYF. In DNA, the CDR3 is TGTGCCAGCAGCTTGTCCCCGGGACAGCCGTACGAGCAGTACTTC.

The CDR3 bases are TGTGCCTGGAGTGCCGAGGGAGAACTGTTTTTT. It encodes CAWSAEGELFF. The genes are TRBV30 and TRBJ1-4; no firm D call. Trimming cost V 1 base and J 12 bases, with 9 bases left between them. Per the germline V gene, CDR1 is GTSNPN and CDR2 is SVGIG (reference sequence). The CDR3 runs to 11 residues.

The chain recombines TRBV23-1 with TRBJ2-7; 9 nucleotides agree with TRBD1. TRBV23-1 is given ORF status, its function remaining uncertain. The V gene end was trimmed by 4 bases and the J gene end by 3 bases; junction bases not matched to a gene: 10. CDR3 length: 16 residues. This chain's CDR3 is CASSRNTGGDFYEQYF. Here the CDR3 DNA reads TGCGCCAGCAGTCGAAACACAGGGGGCGATTTCTACGAGCAGTACTTC.

The gene calls are TRBV19 and TRBJ2-7; 7 bases fit TRBD2. From germline, CDR1 is LNHDA and CDR2 SQIVND (reference sequence). This CDR3 spans 14 amino acids. The V segment lost 3 bases and the J segment 6 bases; nucleotides outside the gene matches: 8. The CDR3 DNA reads as TGTGCCAGTAGTATGGCCCCCGGGACTACCGAGCAGTACTTC. Residues: CASSMAPGTTEQYF.

The V gene is TRBV18, the J gene TRBJ2-1; 9 bases are a match to TRBD2. V was clipped by 0 bases and J by 7 bases; unmatched bases: 7. There are 16 residues in the CDR3. Germline values: CDR1 KGHSH, CDR2 LQKENI. The CDR3 nucleotides read TGTGCCAGCTCACCACCGGCGGGAGGGCCTGTAAATGAGCAGTTCTTC. This encodes CASSPPAGGPVNEQFF.

The chain joins TRBV12-3 or TRBV12-4 to TRBJ2-5; D is unclear. The V and J ends lost 1 base and 4 bases respectively, with 7 bases between them. The CDR3 sequence is 13 residues long. CDR3 DNA sequence: TGTGCCAGCAGTTTAGGCTCAGTAGAGACCCAGTACTTC. This codes for CASSLGSVETQYF.

The CDR3, as DNA: TGTGCCAGCAGCCGTGAGAGACAGGGGGGCTATGGCTACACCTTC. Its protein product is CASSRERQGGYGYTF. This rearrangement joins TRBV7-2 to TRBJ1-2; 9 positions match TRBD1. The germline V gene has CDR1 SGHTA and CDR2 FQGNSA. This CDR3 region has 15 residues. With V trimmed by 5 bases and J by 4 bases, 8 bases remained unmatched.

The chain couples TRBV6-1 to TRBJ2-3; maybe TRBD2 (5 bases). Germline V gene lookup returns CDR1 MNHNS and CDR2 SASEGT. CDR3 length: 15 amino acids. V was shortened by 2 bases and J by 7 bases, with 16 bases between the two germline ends. The CDR3 DNA sequence: TGTGCCAGCAGTGAAAACCGGGGTTCCCGCTATACGCAGTATTTT. Translation gives CASSENRGSRYTQYF.